This T cell receptor beta chain appears in the sequencing data of a study of STAT5B mutations in CD4+ large granular lymphocyte leukemia (dated by TCRdb to 2022 to 2024). At the level of the whole study: Among the healthy controls, the CDR3 'QG' motif was associated with a particular HLA allele. The study compared the TCRbeta repertoires of patients with CD4+ T-cell large granular lymphocyte leukemia against the TCRbeta repertoires of healthy blood donors. Flow cytometry on FACSCanto II or FACSVerse showed that the purified fractions were more than 95% pure among lymphocytes.

The germline V end is reduced by 3 bases and the J end by 9 bases; junction bases left unmatched: 14. The CDR3, from cysteine to phenylalanine, totals 17 residues. Left in the record is the CDR3 DNA by itself, 51 bases read in frame from the first base. Reading the germline V gene gives CDR1 SGDLS and CDR2 YYNGEE. To note about this clone: No cognate antigen has been identified for it. Base qualities are missing; no much larger clone stands one base away.

TCRbeta rearrangements were sequenced from genomic DNA using the immunoSEQ assay at survey resolution. The original pipeline was this. In the TCR sequencing data, the lowest productive clonotype frequency that could be detected was 2.59 x 10-5. Analyses included only productive TCRbeta rearrangements, meaning complete and in-frame sequences. The clonality of each sample was calculated as Simpson clonality in the immunoSEQ Analyzer version 3.0. Clones were categorized by frequency as very rare, small, medium, large (1-20%) or hyperexpanded (>20%). Generation probabilities were estimated with OLGA 1.2.3, V-gene circos plots were generated with VDJtools, specificities were searched for in VDJdb, and CDR3 motifs were identified with GLIPH. Sourced from immuneACCESS, this table was stored by TCRdb with only in-frame sequences that have V and J called. A share of the clones is absent; for the studies checked, an unresolved V gene accounts for under half, and the remainder has no known explanation. The V and J calls and the clone size are those of that table, but D and trimming were determined from the DNA. In all, the sample holds 25,000 to 35,000 clones, and about 89% of those were seen once. The ten largest clonotypes hold 0.4% to 0.5% of the sample.

What the work shows at the level of the full study, not this receptor alone: Compared with healthy CD4+ repertoires, CD4-sorted patient repertoires appeared more clonal, and this difference remained even after the putative leukemic clones were removed. The main leukemic clonotypes were found to be private to each patient, although around 25% of the main leukemic clonotypes were detected at low frequency in the non-leukemic repertoires of other patients. Enrichment of TRBV06-family usage was observed among the top patient clones (8/27) relative to healthy controls (2/35). The data were not HLA-matched, and the higher clonality in CD4+ T-LGLL than in CD8+ T-LGLL could be due to the relatively small sample size.

Buffy coats from roughly 37 blood donors, supplied by the Finnish Red Cross blood service, were used as healthy controls. All TCR-sequenced material derived from peripheral blood: patient blood samples and healthy donor buffy coats. Peripheral blood mononuclear cells were isolated by Ficoll-Hypaque gradient centrifugation. CD4+ cells were purified magnetically from the buffy coats of healthy controls. The Gentra Puregene Cell and Tissue kit was used for genomic DNA extraction, and quantification was performed on a Qubit 2.0 fluorometer. Material for sequencing was CD4+ T cells from blood buffy coats. This clonotype was sampled from a human donor in good health. This receptor chain uses TRBV9 and TRBJ2-1; TRBD2 agrees with 11 junctional bases. The nucleotide sequence reads as follows: TGTGCCAGCAGCGCCCGGGTGCTAGCGGGAGGTAATGGTGAGCAGTTCTTC. Protein translation: CASSARVLAGGNGEQFF. The full variable domain, with segments outside the CDR3 supplied by the reference TRBV9 and TRBJ2-1 proteins, appears as DSGVTQTPKHLITATGQRVTLRCSPRSGDLSVYWYQQSLDQGLQFLIQYYNGEERAKGNILERFSAQQFPDLHSELNLSSLELGDSALYFCASSARVLAGGNGEQFFGPGTRLTVL.